This TCR beta chain stems from a study of human T cells and chemical hapten exposure. TCRdb called the 5' RACE reads again in MiXCR, with one record for every CDR3 protein. The sample lists roughly 120,000 distinct CDR3 sequences, 19% occurring once. Researchers extracted total RNA from unfractionated whole blood. There are a few counts of this clonotype. Trimming stripped 2 bases from V and 0 bases from J, with 8 bases between. CDR3 size: 16 residues. Per the germline V gene, CDR1 is SGHTA and CDR2 is FQGTGA. This sequence joins TRBV7-3 and TRBJ2-6; D could derive from TRBD1 or TRBD2 (5 bases each). This sequence originates from a human donor in good health. Here the CDR3 DNA reads TGTGCCAGCAGCTTAGGGACGGTCTCTGGGGCCAACGTCCTGACTTTC. Translating gives CASSLGTVSGANVLTF. Combining the CDR3 with reference TRBV7-3 and TRBJ2-6 gives the whole variable domain GAGVSQTPSNKVTEKGKYVELRCDPISGHTALYWYRQSLGQGPEFLIYFQGTGAADDSGLPNDRFFAVRPEGSVSTLKIQRTERGDSAVYLCASSLGTVSGANVLTFGAGSRLTVL.